This TCR beta chain comes out of a study of cytomegalovirus exposure and HLA in healthy donors. Points from the study as a whole: The tendency of first-cohort TCR clusters to co-occur in the 100 to 150 validation repertoires was identified by a subsequent analysis. The classifier was said to identify cytomegalovirus status with high specificity and sensitivity.

About this clone itself: Its antigen is undetermined.

The protocol was immunoSEQ multiplex PCR, while the TCRdb copy is restricted to in-frame clones and leaves out a portion. The sample has around 150,000 clones, around 90% seen once; the top ten hold about 3.5%. The germline CDR1 and CDR2 sequences are SGHAT and FQNNGV. CDR3 size: 12 residues. V dropped 5 bases and J dropped 3 bases, with 5 bases sitting between them. This chain uses TRBV11-2 with TRBJ1-5; D is ambiguous. The sequence came from a woman aged 18 to 35 in good health and CMV-seropositive. Sample: PBMCs. The CDR3 loop is CASSVYNQPQHF. CDR3 nucleotides: TGTGCCAGCAGCGTATACAATCAGCCCCAGCATTTT.